This T cell receptor (beta chain) derives from a study of shared clonotypes between healthy human individuals (dated by TCRdb to between 2020 and 2021). Some background on the complete study: Two women and a few men aged 18 to 49 years were included in the cohort. For each donor, three plates each were used for CD4 naive and CD4 memory, two plates were used for CD8 naive, and one plate was used for CD8 memory. Each donor's leukapheresis produced roughly between about 0.8 and 8.9 billion PBMCs. To increase sequencing depth and limit assay-specific biases, different laboratories used diverse techniques to prepare libraries and sequence TCR repertoires. To estimate repertoire size and how much clonotypes are shared between individuals, the study performed deep sequencing of blood TCR repertoires from about five healthy adults. Overall study outcomes, separate from this receptor: Sampling was restricted to blood, and TCR repertoires in tissues likely differ from the TCR repertoires found in blood. Pairwise subsampling indicated that sequencing depth was expected to affect the degree of clonotype sharing among donors. Even with the large sequencing depth, rarefaction of the sorted-subset datasets indicated that sequencing was incomplete. Estimated clonotype richness was generally larger for naive than for memory subsets. Compared with non-shared clonotypes, clonotypes shared by all four sorted-subset donors had higher generation probabilities. Because the study included only a small number of donors, the genetic and exposure-history diversity represented was limited. Across a handful of donors, around 5.4% of naive CD4, approximately 3.5% of naive CD8, 2% to 2.5% of memory CD4, and approximately 0.4% of memory CD8 clonotypes were shared.

Measured from the cysteine to the phenylalanine, the CDR3 is 17 residues long. Only the CDR3 region is kept as DNA, spanning 51 bases read in frame from base 1. CDR1 and CDR2 are read off the germline V gene as MGHRA and YSYEKL. Germline trimming amounts to 4 bases on V and 0 bases on J, with 9 as the count of junction bases outside the gene matches. Healthy HIV-negative adults with no recently reported acute infections or vaccinations were included as donors. All donors were Caucasian adults living in Nashville, Tennessee, USA. Magnetic negative selection was used to enrich CD4+ T cells, after which naive cells were positively selected on CD45RA and the negative fraction became the memory subset. Blood was obtained by leukapheresis, after which PBMCs were separated by Ficoll-Histopaque density gradient centrifugation and cryopreserved in liquid nitrogen vapor phase. Analytical flow cytometry was used to check the purity and quantity of every magnetically sorted T cell population. Genomic DNA was isolated from every sorted fraction and measured by UV absorbance on a Nanodrop 2000c.

Using the deep immunoSEQ assay, TCR CDR3 regions were amplified from genomic DNA by multiplex PCR. Extracted genomic DNA from each cell subset was distributed evenly across all wells of several immunoSEQ 96-well plates, and each plate was treated as a replicate. For sorted subsets, approximately 190 ng of genomic DNA, equivalent to 30,000 or so T cell genomes, went into each replicate PCR. The purified libraries were quantified using a Qubit 3.0 fluorometer, sized with a Bioanalyzer 2100, and then quantified again using the KAPA Library Quantification kit. Every immunoSEQ 96-well plate was sequenced on a separate single-read 150-cycle Illumina NextSeq 550 flow cell. As for how the authors treated the data: Because only junctional sequences without quality scores were contained in the immunoSEQ output, filtering matching that applied to full-length reads could not be performed. To assign V/J genes and CDR3, sequences were annotated using PyIR, a Python wrapper for IgBLAST v1.9, with IMGT germline references. Any read was removed if the V/J assignment was weak (E-value above 1e-6), the CDR3 was missing, or the read contained stop codons, out-of-frame junctions, or ambiguous translated residues. V3J clonotypes were defined as sequences sharing an identical inferred V gene, J gene, and CDR3 amino acid sequence. To compute the percentage overlap between repertoires, the number of shared unique clonotypes was divided by the size of the smaller repertoire. RTK rarefaction, the Chao1 estimator, and Recon v2.1 estimates of unobserved clonotypes were used to assess repertoire richness. Generation probabilities for all TCRbeta clonotypes obtained by the gDNA method from four donors were computed using OLGA. The source is immuneACCESS, and TCRdb retained only in-frame sequences with V and J called. Part of the clones is not carried over; for the studies checked, unresolved V genes explain less than half of this, and the remainder is unexplained. The V and J calls and clone size were taken over from that table, and D and trimming were inferred from the DNA. A total of some 2,000,000 clones appear in this sample, under 97% of them only once. About 0.13% of the sample is in the top ten clones.

As for this clone: Its binding antigen is unknown. Per-base qualities were not stored, and no clone one base away is much larger.

This receptor was taken from a man aged 18 to 30 in good health. The material sequenced was naive CD4+ T cells sorted from blood. In light of the paper, this sample's cell subset or site label describes: CD45RA+ positively selected. The chain is made from TRBV4-1 and TRBJ2-4, and 7 junctional nucleotides match TRBD1. The DNA is as follows: TGCGCCAGCAGCCTCGGGACAGCTGCCATAGCCAAAAACATTCAGTACTTC. Translated, it reads CASSLGTAAIAKNIQYF.